The sequence of this T cell receptor beta chain was determined in a study of tumor and adjacent non-tumor tissue in lung cancer. Study as a whole: Stage I to III disease affected about nine men and roughly 5 women aged 31 to 76.

TCRbeta libraries were built with three rounds of nested PCR, modified from ARM-PCR. Using its own MiXCR run on the multiplex PCR reads, TCRdb lists one record per CDR3 protein. The table shows approximately 110,000 distinct CDR3 sequences, with approximately 82% occurring only once. Whole-study findings and limits: Tumor tissue had significantly higher TCR diversity than normal lung. Higher tumor TCR diversity was associated with shorter survival.

The template was RNA from unsorted bulk tissue. Worth noting for this clonotype: What it binds is unknown. It is likely a read error, because the conserved phenylalanine at the end of the CDR3 is missing.

The CDR3 length is 15 residues. Trimming took 6 bases from V and 4 from J, leaving 18 bases between them. The sequencing input was lung tumor tissue. The sequence came from a woman in her fifties or sixties with non-small cell lung cancer. This chain uses TRBV12-3 or TRBV12-4 with TRBJ1-1; TRBD1 might be the D (5 bases). CDR3 in DNA: TGTGCCAGCAGGTACGACAGTTCGGGCTGCACTGAAGCTTTCATT. This gives the protein CASRYDSSGCTEAFI.